The clone carrying this T cell receptor beta chain was detected once. Profiled with immunoSEQ multiplex PCR; TCRdb holds only in-frame clones, not every one. The table has about 870,000 clones, 80% to 95% seen once; the top ten hold less than 25%. These data belong to a study of shared clonotypes between healthy human individuals. Study in general: CD4 naive and memory got three plates each, CD8 naive two, CD8 memory one.

With V trimmed by 1 base and J by 4 bases, 17 bases remained unmatched. Germline lookup yields CDR1 LGHNT and CDR2 FRNRAP. The CDR3 has 20 residues. CD8 cells classed as naive were CD45RO-negative and positively selected for CCR7, excluding terminally differentiated effector memory CD45RA+ cells. This TCR derives from a man aged 30 to 45 in good health. V and J are TRBV12-5 and TRBJ2-3; 10 nucleotides agree with TRBD2. Sequencing was carried out using naive CD8+ T cells sorted from blood. The CDR3 loop reads CASGLDPGLAIIHSPDTQYF. In DNA form, the CDR3 reads TGTGCTAGTGGTTTGGATCCGGGACTAGCGATAATCCACAGCCCAGATACGCAGTATTTT.